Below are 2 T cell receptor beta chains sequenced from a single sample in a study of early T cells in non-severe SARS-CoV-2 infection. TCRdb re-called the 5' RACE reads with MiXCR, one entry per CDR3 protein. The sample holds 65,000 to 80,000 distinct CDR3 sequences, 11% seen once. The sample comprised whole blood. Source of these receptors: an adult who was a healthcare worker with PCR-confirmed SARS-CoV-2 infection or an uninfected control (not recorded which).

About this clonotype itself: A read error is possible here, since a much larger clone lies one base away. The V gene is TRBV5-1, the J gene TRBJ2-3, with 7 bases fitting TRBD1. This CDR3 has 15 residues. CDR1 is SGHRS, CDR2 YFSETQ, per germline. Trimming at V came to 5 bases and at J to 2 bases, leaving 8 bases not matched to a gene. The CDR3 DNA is TGCGCCAGCAGGACACCGGGACAGAACACAGATACGCAGTATTTT. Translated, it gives CASRTPGQNTDTQYF.

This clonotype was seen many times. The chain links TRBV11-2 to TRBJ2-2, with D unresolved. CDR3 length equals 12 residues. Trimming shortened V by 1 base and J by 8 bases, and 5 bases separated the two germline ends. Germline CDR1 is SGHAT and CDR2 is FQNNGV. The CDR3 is CASSLVAGELFF. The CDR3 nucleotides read TGTGCCAGCAGCTTAGTTGCTGGGGAGCTGTTTTTT.